This entry concerns a single T cell receptor beta chain. Its antigen remains unidentified. Constant-segment primers were used for 5'RACE, and the resulting TCR alpha and TCR beta cDNA libraries carried sample barcodes and UMIs. TCRdb used MiXCR to reprocess the 5' RACE reads, holding one entry per CDR3 protein. The repertoire consists of 120,000 or so distinct CDR3 sequences, with approximately 5.9% occurring once and the leading ten covering 2.2%. With V trimmed by 7 bases and J by 5 bases, 16 bases remained unmatched. This CDR3 spans 15 amino acids. Germline V gene data show CDR1 as DFQATT and CDR2 as SNEGSKA (reference sequence). These data come from a study of T-cell memory formation after mild COVID-19. Findings and limits, study-wide: Clonal second-wave expansions that peaked on day 37 had unconfirmed SARS-CoV-2 specificity. In pre-infection memory, a portion of responding clones appeared, which suggested that cross-reactive memory joined.

The receptor was derived from an adult woman who had mild COVID-19 (a few samples of this study predate the infection). Cell type and time point are not known. This chain joins TRBV20-1 and TRBJ2-5; 7 bases agree with TRBD2. What was sequenced was PBMCs or a T cell subset sorted from them (not recorded which). The CDR3 is CSVHPGALRGETQYF. CDR3 coding DNA: TGCAGTGTCCACCCCGGCGCCCTGCGGGGGGAGACCCAGTACTTC.